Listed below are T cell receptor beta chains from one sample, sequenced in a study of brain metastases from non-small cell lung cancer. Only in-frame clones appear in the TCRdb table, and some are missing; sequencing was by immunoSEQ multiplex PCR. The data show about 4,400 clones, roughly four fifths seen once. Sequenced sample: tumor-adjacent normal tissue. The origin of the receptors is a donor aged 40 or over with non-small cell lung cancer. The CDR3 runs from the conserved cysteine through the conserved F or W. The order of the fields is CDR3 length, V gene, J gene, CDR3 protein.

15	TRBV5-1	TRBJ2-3	CASRPTSGGTDTQYF
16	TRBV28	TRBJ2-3	CASKTGRASRTDTQYF
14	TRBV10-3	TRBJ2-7	CAISYDTSSGEQYF
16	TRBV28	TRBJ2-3	CASSFDRGRPADTQYF
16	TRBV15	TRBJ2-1	CATSTYDGGLYNEQFF
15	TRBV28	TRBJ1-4	CASSSRQGSNEKLFF
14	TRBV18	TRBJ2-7	CASSPGTTSYEQYF
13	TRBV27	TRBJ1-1	CASSLSTNTEAFF
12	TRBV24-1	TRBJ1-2	CATSDTSYGYTF
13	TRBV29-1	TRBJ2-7	CSICLAGGYEQYF
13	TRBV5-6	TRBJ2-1	CASRPALGNEQFF
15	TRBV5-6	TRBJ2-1	CASSPRLKVLYEQFF
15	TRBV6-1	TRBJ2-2	CASSEPGSNTGELFF
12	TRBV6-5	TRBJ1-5	CASREGLRPQHF
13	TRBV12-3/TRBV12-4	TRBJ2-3	CATEPGGADTQYF
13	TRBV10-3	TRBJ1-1	CAISPLANTEAFF